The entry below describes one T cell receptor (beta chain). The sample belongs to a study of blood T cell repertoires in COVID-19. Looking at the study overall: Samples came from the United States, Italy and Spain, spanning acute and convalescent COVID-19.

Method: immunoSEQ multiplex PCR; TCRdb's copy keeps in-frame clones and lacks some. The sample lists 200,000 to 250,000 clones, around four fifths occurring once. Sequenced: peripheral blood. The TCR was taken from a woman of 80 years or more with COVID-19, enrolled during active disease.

CDR3 sequence reads: CSVRQGGYQPQHF. The CDR3, as DNA: TGCAGCGTCCGACAGGGAGGATATCAGCCCCAGCATTTT. This chain connects TRBV29-1 to TRBJ1-5, with 7 bases fitting TRBD1. With V trimmed by 6 bases and J by 5 bases, 7 bases remained unmatched. This CDR3 spans 13 amino acids. CDR1 and CDR2 from the germline V gene are SQVTM and ANQGSEA.